One and the same sample provided the 22 T cell receptor beta chains below, sequenced in a study of T cell responses to AZD1222 COVID-19 vaccine. Clones were read by immunoSEQ multiplex PCR, and TCRdb kept only the in-frame ones, dropping some. Of about 78,000 clones listed, 88% are singletons. The specimen comprised peripheral blood, sampled on day 0 of MenACWY control vaccination. The receptors derive from an adult in good health.

As DNA, the CDR3 is TGCGCCAGCAGCCCCTCACTGGGGGGCGCATACAATGAGCAGTTCTTC. Protein product: CASSPSLGGAYNEQFF. The chain combines TRBV5-1 with TRBJ2-1, with D perhaps assigned TRBD1 or TRBD2 (6 bases each). Germline V gives CDR1 SGHRS, CDR2 YFSETQ. V lost 4 bases, J lost 4 bases, and 18 bases lay in between. This CDR3 is 16 amino acids long.

The chain is built from TRBV19 and TRBJ1-4; no reliable D call. V lost 0 bases, J lost 4 bases, and 6 bases lay in between. This CDR3 has 14 residues. Germline V gene sequence: CDR1 LNHDA, CDR2 SQIVND (reference sequence). The DNA of the CDR3 is TGTGCCAGTAGTATAGATGCTCGTAATGAAAAACTGTTTTTT. It codes for CASSIDARNEKLFF.

The chain has TRBV7-2 and TRBJ1-3; tentatively, D is TRBD1 (5 bases). Trimming took off 2 bases at V and 0 bases at J, with 8 bases between the two ends. Germline values: CDR1 SGHTA, CDR2 FQGNSA. The CDR3 is 15 amino acids. CDR3 amino acids: CASSLSRASGNTIYF. CDR3 DNA sequence: TGTGCCAGCAGCTTAAGCAGGGCCTCTGGAAACACCATATATTTT.

The DNA of the CDR3 is TGTGCCAGCAGCCAAAGGGGGTACCGTACTAACTATGGCTACACCTTC. This codes for CASSQRGYRTNYGYTF. This chain links TRBV3-1 (or the pseudogene TRBV3-2) with TRBJ1-2, with a tentative D call TRBD1 (6 bases). This CDR3 contains 16 residues. Germline V lookup: CDR1 LGHDT, CDR2 YNNKEL (reference sequence). V lost 2 bases and J 0 bases, leaving 13 bases between the germline ends.

This clone showed up just once. In DNA form, the CDR3 reads TGTGCCAGCAGTGAAGCGAGGGACTCTGCCTACGAGCAGTACTTC. It codes for CASSEARDSAYEQYF. V usage is TRBV6-1 and J usage is TRBJ2-7, with D perhaps matching TRBD2 (6 bases). V was cut by 0 bases and J by 2 bases, with 11 bases left in between. The length of the CDR3 is 15 residues. Germline V CDR1 and CDR2: MNHNS, SASEGT.

The chain combines TRBV12-3 or TRBV12-4 with TRBJ1-1; unclear D gene. This CDR3 has 12 amino acids. Trimming pared 8 bases from V and 7 bases from J, leaving 14 bases between. The chain's CDR3 is CASLIGVGEAFF. CDR3 DNA: TGTGCCAGCCTCATTGGGGTTGGTGAAGCTTTCTTT.

This clone occurred once. The genes are TRBV19 and TRBJ2-7; D not certain. Germline CDR1 and CDR2: LNHDA and SQIVND (reference sequence). CDR3 length: 14 amino acids. V was clipped by 6 bases and J by 6 bases, with 18 bases between them. This chain's CDR3 is CASSLSWGSGEQYF. The CDR3 DNA is TGTGCCAGTAGCCTCTCGTGGGGTAGTGGCGAGCAGTACTTC. The whole variable domain, filled in from reference TRBV19 and TRBJ2-7, reads DGGITQSPKYLFRKEGQNVTLSCEQNLNHDAMYWYRQDPGQGLRLIYYSQIVNDFQKGDIAEGYSVSREKKESFPLTVTSAQKNPTAFYLCASSLSWGSGEQYFGPGTRLTVT.

The rearrangement links TRBV19 to TRBJ1-4; D uncertain. The V end lost 3 bases, the J end lost 8 bases, and 22 bases lay between the germline ends. Germline lookup yields CDR1 LNHDA and CDR2 SQIVND (reference sequence). The CDR3 consists of 17 residues. Here the CDR3 reads CASSIPVLDSLGEKLFF. The CDR3 DNA sequence: TGTGCCAGTAGTATCCCGGTGTTGGACTCCCTTGGGGAAAAACTGTTTTTT.

The chain joins TRBV12-3 or TRBV12-4 to TRBJ2-6; a possible D gene is TRBD2 (6 bases). Trimming removed 7 bases from V and 8 bases from J, with 12 bases in between. This CDR3 is built from 13 residues. Written as DNA, the CDR3 is TGTGCCAGCACCGGGACTGCCTCCAACGTCCTGACTTTC. It is translated as CASTGTASNVLTF.

The chain employs TRBV28 and TRBJ1-2; 9 nucleotides line up with TRBD1. Germline CDR1 and CDR2: MDHEN and SYDVKM. V lost 2 bases to trimming and J lost 5 bases; unmatched junction nucleotides: 6. The CDR3 is 15 amino acids. The CDR3 DNA is TGTGCCAGCAGTTTACCGGGACAGGGCCGTTATGGCTACACCTTC. Protein: CASSLPGQGRYGYTF.

This clone was seen just once. This sequence joins TRBV18 and TRBJ1-1; D is possibly TRBD1 (5 bases). There are 15 residues in the CDR3. Deletions cut 3 bases from V and 1 base from J, with 12 bases between. The germline CDR1 and CDR2 sequences are KGHSH and LQKENI. CDR3 region: CASSPRGDGNTEAFF. CDR3 DNA: TGTGCCAGCTCACCTCGAGGGGACGGGAACACTGAAGCTTTCTTT.

This clone has more than one count but fewer than ten. The CDR3 reads CASSEGNMNTEAFF. As DNA, the CDR3 is TGTGCCAGCAGTGAGGGCAACATGAACACTGAAGCTTTCTTT. The chain carries TRBV2 and TRBJ1-1; no definite D call. Trimming removed 3 bases at V and 0 bases at J, with 8 bases between. This CDR3 has 14 amino acids. Germline CDR1 is SNHLY and CDR2 is FYNNEI.

The gene calls are TRBV3-1 (or the pseudogene TRBV3-2) and TRBJ2-3; 11 bases line up with TRBD2. After removal of 4 bases from V and 1 base from J, the junction contained 4 bases not matched to a gene. The CDR3 covers 16 residues. CDR1 and CDR2 from the germline V gene are LGHDT and YNNKEL (reference sequence). DNA of the CDR3: TGTGCCAGCAGCCTCACTAGCGGGGGTGGCACAGATACGCAGTATTTT. Its translation: CASSLTSGGGTDTQYF.

The gene calls are TRBV11-3 and TRBJ1-2; D is unclear. CDR1 and CDR2 from the germline V gene are SGHNT and YENEEA. The CDR3 spans 13 residues. The V end was cut by 4 bases, the J end by 8 bases, with 14 bases between. The CDR3 DNA sequence: TGTGCCAGCAGCTCAAGTTCGCAGATCGGCTACACCTTC. This translates into CASSSSSQIGYTF.

V usage is TRBV30 and J usage is TRBJ1-5; no definite D call. In germline, CDR1 is GTSNPN, CDR2 SVGIG (reference sequence). V was clipped by 1 base and J by 0 bases, with 7 bases between them. This CDR3 region has 14 residues. The CDR3 here is CAWSEVYSNQPQHF. CDR3 coding DNA: TGTGCCTGGAGTGAAGTCTATAGCAATCAGCCCCAGCATTTT.

This clone was counted a few times. The rearrangement uses TRBV5-6 and TRBJ1-4, with 8 bases matching TRBD1. With V trimmed by 6 bases and J by 4 bases, 8 bases remained unmatched. Per the germline V gene, CDR1 is SGHDT and CDR2 is YYEEEE. This CDR3 is built from 15 residues. CDR3 nucleotides: TGTGCCAGCATTATGGTGACAGGGGTTAATGAAAAACTGTTTTTT. Translation gives CASIMVTGVNEKLFF. Full variable domain (outside the CDR3, taken from reference TRBV5-6 and TRBJ1-4): DAGVTQSPTHLIKTRGQQVTLRCSPKSGHDTVSWYQQALGQGPQFIFQYYEEEERQRGNFPDRFSGHQFPNYSSELNVNALLLGDSALYLCASIMVTGVNEKLFFGSGTQLSVL.

The V and J genes are TRBV12-3 or TRBV12-4 and TRBJ1-1; D not resolved. The length of the CDR3 is 12 residues. The V end lost 1 base, the J end lost 4 bases, and 4 bases lay between the germline ends. The CDR3 loop is CASSLEATEAFF. The CDR3, as DNA: TGTGCCAGCAGTTTAGAAGCCACTGAAGCTTTCTTT.

The chain has TRBV4-3 and TRBJ2-3, with D perhaps TRBD2 (5 bases). The CDR3 is 15 amino acids. Germline-derived CDR1 and CDR2 are LGHNA and YSLEER. V lost 0 bases and J lost 3, with 10 bases in between. The CDR3 nucleotides read TGCGCCAGCAGCCAAGAGGGAGTGGGGACAGATACGCAGTATTTT. This gives the protein CASSQEGVGTDTQYF.

This rearrangement joins TRBV7-2 to TRBJ2-3; 8 bases line up with TRBD2. The length of the CDR3 is 17 residues. Germline CDR1 reads SGHTA; CDR2 reads FQGNSA. J gave up 3 bases and V 5 bases, and 13 bases lay outside the gene matches. CDR3 sequence (DNA): TGTGCCAGCAGCCCCCGGGGAGCGGGGGCCCCTACAGATACGCAGTATTTT. Protein: CASSPRGAGAPTDTQYF.

This clone is a singleton in its sample. The chain links TRBV19 to TRBJ1-2; 7 bases agree with TRBD1. The CDR3 totals 15 residues. After removal of 5 bases from V and 4 bases from J, the junction contained 10 bases not matched to a gene. CDR1 is LNHDA, CDR2 SQIVND, per germline (reference sequence). The CDR3 sequence: CASSDSGTAPYGYTF. The CDR3 nucleotides are TGTGCCAGTAGTGATTCCGGGACAGCACCCTATGGCTACACCTTC.

The CDR3 region is CASSYSPNGYGYTF. The CDR3, as DNA: TGTGCCAGCAGTTACTCGCCGAACGGCTATGGCTACACCTTC. The chain is built from TRBV6-5 and TRBJ1-2; D is unresolved. CDR3 length: 14 amino acids. CDR1 and CDR2 (germline): MNHEY, SVGAGI. With 0 bases removed from V and 4 bases from J, the gap between germline ends came to 9 bases.

The chain has TRBV6-5 and TRBJ2-7; no definite D call. Per germline, CDR1 MNHEY and CDR2 SVGAGI. The CDR3 totals 11 residues. The DNA for the CDR3 is TGTGCGATAGGACCGGTTTACGAGCAGTACTTC. This sequence encodes CAIGPVYEQYF.